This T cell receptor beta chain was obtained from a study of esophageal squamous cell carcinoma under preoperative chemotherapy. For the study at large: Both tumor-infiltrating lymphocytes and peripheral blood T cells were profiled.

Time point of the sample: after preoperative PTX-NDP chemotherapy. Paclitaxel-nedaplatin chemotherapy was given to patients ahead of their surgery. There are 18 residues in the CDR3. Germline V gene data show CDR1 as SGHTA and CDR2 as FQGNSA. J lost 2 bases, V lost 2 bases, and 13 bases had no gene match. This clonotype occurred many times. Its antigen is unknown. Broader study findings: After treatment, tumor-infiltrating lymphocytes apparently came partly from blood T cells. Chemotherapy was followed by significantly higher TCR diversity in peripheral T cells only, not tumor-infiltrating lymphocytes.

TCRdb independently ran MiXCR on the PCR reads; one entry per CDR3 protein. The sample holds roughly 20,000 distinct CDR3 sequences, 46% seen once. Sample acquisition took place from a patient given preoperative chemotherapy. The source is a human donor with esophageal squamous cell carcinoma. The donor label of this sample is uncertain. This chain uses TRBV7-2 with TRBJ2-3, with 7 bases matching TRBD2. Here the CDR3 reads CASSLTSWPGTTTDTQYF. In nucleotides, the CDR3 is TGTGCCAGCAGCTTAACGTCGTGGCCCGGGACTACCACAGATACGCAGTATTTT.